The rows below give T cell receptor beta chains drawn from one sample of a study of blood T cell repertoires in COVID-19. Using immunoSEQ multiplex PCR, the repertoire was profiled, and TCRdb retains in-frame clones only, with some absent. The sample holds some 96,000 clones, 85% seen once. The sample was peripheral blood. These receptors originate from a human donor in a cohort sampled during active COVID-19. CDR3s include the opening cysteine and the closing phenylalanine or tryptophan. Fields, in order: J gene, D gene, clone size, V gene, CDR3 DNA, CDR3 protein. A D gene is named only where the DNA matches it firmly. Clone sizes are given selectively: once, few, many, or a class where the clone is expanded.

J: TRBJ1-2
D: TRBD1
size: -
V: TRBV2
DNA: TGTGCCAGCAGTGAAGGCCAACAGGGGGCTTTAGGCTACACCTTC
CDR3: CASSEGQQGALGYTF

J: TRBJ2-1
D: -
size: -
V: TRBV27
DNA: TGTGCCAGCAGTTTCCCCGGTAATGAGCAGTTCTTC
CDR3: CASSFPGNEQFF

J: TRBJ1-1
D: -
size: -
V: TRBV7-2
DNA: TGTGCCAGCAGCTTACTCCAGGGGTATACTGAAGCTTTCTTT
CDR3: CASSLLQGYTEAFF

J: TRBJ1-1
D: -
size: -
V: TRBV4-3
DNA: TGCGCCAGCAGCCAAGATTTCGGGATCTCTGAAGCTTTCTTT
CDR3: CASSQDFGISEAFF

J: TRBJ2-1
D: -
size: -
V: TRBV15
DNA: TGTGCCACCAGCAGAGAGACAGGATTCTACAATGAGCAGTTCTTC
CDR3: CATSRETGFYNEQFF

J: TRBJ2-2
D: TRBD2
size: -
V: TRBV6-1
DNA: TGTGCCAGCAGTGAAGCGCTTCCTGGGGGAGGGCTCACCGGGGAGCTGTTTTTT
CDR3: CASSEALPGGGLTGELFF

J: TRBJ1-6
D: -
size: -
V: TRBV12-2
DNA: TGTGCAAGTCGCTTCCGGGACAGGGTCGATAATTCACCCCTCCACTTT
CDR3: CASRFRDRVDNSPLHF

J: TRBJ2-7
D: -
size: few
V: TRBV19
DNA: TGTGCCAGTAGTCAAGACAGGTCCTACGAGCAGTACTTC
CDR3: CASSQDRSYEQYF

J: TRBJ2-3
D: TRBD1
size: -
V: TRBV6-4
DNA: TGTGCCAGCAGCGCCGGGACAGGGGACACAGATACGCAGTATTTT
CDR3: CASSAGTGDTDTQYF

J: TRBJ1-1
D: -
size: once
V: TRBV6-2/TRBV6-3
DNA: TGTGCCAGCAGTTACTTTGCGGACACTGAAGCTTTCTTT
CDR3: CASSYFADTEAFF

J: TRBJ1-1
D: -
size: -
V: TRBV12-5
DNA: TGTGCTAGTGGAACGGCCAGGAGGACTGAAGCTTTCTTT
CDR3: CASGTARRTEAFF

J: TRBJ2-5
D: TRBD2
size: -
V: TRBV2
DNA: TGTGCCAGCAGCGCAAAACCGGGACTAGCGCGCGAGACCCAGTACTTC
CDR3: CASSAKPGLARETQYF

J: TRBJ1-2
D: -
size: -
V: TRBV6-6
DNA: TGTGCCAGCAGTTACGTATCTGGGGGCGGCTACACCTTC
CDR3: CASSYVSGGGYTF

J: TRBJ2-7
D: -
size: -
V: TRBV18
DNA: TGTGCCAGCTCACCACCGAGTGTAGATAACGAGCAGTACTTC
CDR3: CASSPPSVDNEQYF

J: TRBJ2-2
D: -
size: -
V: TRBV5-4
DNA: TGTGCCAGCAGCTTGGGGCGGGACGGCACCGGGGAGCTGTTTTTT
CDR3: CASSLGRDGTGELFF

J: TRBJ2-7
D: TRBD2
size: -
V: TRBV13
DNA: TGTGCCAGCAGCTTAGGCCTCGGCGGGAGCTCCTACGAGCAGTACTTC
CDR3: CASSLGLGGSSYEQYF

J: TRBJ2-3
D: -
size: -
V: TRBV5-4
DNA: TGTGCCAGCAGCCTAGGGGGTACGCAGTATTTT
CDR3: CASSLGGTQYF

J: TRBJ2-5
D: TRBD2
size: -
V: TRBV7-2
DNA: TGTGCCAGCAGCTTAGTCCCTAGCGGGGGCCAAGAGACCCAGTACTTC
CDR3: CASSLVPSGGQETQYF

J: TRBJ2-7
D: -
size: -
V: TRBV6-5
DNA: TGTGCCAGCAGCGCGTCGGGGACAGCGGGCGAGCAGTACTTC
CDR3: CASSASGTAGEQYF

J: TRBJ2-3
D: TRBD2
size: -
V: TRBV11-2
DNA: TGTGCCAGCAGCTTAGGCATAGCGGGGACGACGCAGTATTTT
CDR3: CASSLGIAGTTQYF

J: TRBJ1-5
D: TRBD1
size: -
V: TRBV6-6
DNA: TGTGCCAGCAGTACAGGGGGGAATCAGCCCCAGCATTTT
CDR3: CASSTGGNQPQHF

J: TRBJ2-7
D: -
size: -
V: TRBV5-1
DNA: TGCGCCAGCAGCTTGCTCCTGGGGGAGGACGAGCAGTACTTC
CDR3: CASSLLLGEDEQYF

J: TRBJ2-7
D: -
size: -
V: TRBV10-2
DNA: TGCGCCAGCCAAAGAGGGGGTACCTACGAGCAGTACTTC
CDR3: CASQRGGTYEQYF

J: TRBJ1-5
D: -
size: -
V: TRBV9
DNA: TGTGCCAGCAGCGTAGAGGGGATCGGCAATCAGCCCCAGCATTTT
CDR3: CASSVEGIGNQPQHF

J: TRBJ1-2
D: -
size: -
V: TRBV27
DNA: TGTGCCAGCAGTTTATCCAGGACTAACTATGGCTACACCTTC
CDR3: CASSLSRTNYGYTF

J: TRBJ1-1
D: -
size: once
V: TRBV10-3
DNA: TGTGCCATCAGTGAGTCTCGCCAGGGGCCCTCTTCAAACACTGAAGCTTTCTTT
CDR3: CAISESRQGPSSNTEAFF

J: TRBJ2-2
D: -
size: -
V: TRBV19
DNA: TGTGCCAGTAGTATGCGAGGGGCGGGATGGAACACCGGGGAGCTGTTTTTT
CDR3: CASSMRGAGWNTGELFF

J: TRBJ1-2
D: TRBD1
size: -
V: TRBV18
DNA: TGTGCCAGCTCACTTAACAGGGGGGCCACCTTC
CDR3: CASSLNRGATF

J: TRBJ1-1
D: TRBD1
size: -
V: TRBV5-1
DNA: TGCGCCAGCAGCGCAGGGGGGCTCATGAACACTGAAGCTTTCTTT
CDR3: CASSAGGLMNTEAFF

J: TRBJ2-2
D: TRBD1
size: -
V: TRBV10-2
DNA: TGCGCCAGCAGTGAACAGGGGTCCGGGGAGCTGTTTTTT
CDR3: CASSEQGSGELFF

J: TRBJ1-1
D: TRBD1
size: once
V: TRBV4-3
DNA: TGCGCCAGCAGCCAATTGGGGGACAGGGGGGAAGCTTTCTTT
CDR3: CASSQLGDRGEAFF

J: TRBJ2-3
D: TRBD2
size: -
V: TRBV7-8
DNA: TGTGCCAGCAGCGTTACTAGCGGGGTCACAGATACGCAGTATTTT
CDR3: CASSVTSGVTDTQYF

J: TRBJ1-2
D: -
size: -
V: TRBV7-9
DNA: TGTGCCAGCAGCTTAGTCAGTAACTATGGCTACACCTTC
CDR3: CASSLVSNYGYTF

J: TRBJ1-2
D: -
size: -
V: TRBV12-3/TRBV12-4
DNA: TGTGCCAGCAGCCACGGACAGATCCTTTTCTTC
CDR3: CASSHGQILFF

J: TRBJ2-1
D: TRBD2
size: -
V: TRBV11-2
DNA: TGTGCCAGCAGGGCTACTAGCGGGAGTTACAATGAGCAGTTCTTC
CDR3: CASRATSGSYNEQFF

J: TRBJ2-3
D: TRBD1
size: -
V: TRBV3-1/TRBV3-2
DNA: TGTGCCAGCAGCCTCCGGGACAGGGCCACAGATACGCAGTATTTT
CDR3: CASSLRDRATDTQYF

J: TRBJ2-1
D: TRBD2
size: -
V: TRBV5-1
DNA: TGCGCCAGCAGCCTAACTAGCGGGAGTTCCTACAATGAGCAGTTCTTC
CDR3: CASSLTSGSSYNEQFF

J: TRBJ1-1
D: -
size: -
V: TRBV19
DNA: TGTGCCAGTAAAGAACATCCGCTTGCGGGTGAAGCTTTCTTT
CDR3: CASKEHPLAGEAFF

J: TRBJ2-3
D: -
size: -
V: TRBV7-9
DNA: TGTGCCAGCAGCATACCTAGCCGGAGCACAGATACGCAGTATTTT
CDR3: CASSIPSRSTDTQYF

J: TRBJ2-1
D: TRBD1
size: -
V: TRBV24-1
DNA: TGTGCCACCAGTGATTCCGATGGACAGGGCAGGGGTGGGAAGCAGTTCTTC
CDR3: CATSDSDGQGRGGKQFF

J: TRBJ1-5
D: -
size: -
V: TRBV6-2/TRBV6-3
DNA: TGTGCCAGCAGTGAGAACAGATTCAATCAGCCCCAGCATTTT
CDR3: CASSENRFNQPQHF

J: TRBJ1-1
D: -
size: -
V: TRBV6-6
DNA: TGTGCCAGCACGCGGGTCGACACTGAAGCTTTCTTT
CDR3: CASTRVDTEAFF